The next 31 T cell receptor beta chains were all read from a single sample in a study of T-cell reconstitution after alpha-beta-depleted transplantation in children. Unique molecular identifiers were incorporated during preparation of the TCRbeta library. From the PCR reads, TCRdb called clonotypes with MiXCR, one entry per CDR3 protein. The repertoire includes roughly 280,000 distinct CDR3 sequences, 11% of them detected once, and 23% sits in the top ten. Here the sequenced sample was peripheral blood, taken 180 days after TCRalphabeta/CD19-depleted stem cell transplant. The receptors come from a male patient aged 2 to 9 who had a stem cell transplant for chronic granulomatous disease, so the T cells may come from the graft donor.

This clonotype occurred many times. The V call is TRBV12-3 or TRBV12-4, the J call TRBJ1-2; possibly TRBD1 for D (6 bases). The CDR3 runs to 15 residues. Trimming shortened V by 7 bases and J by 8 bases, and 23 bases separated the two germline ends. The chain's CDR3 is CASTLTGQRGVGYTF. As DNA, the CDR3 is TGTGCCAGCACTCTAACCGGACAGAGGGGCGTCGGCTACACCTTC.

This clonotype was observed many times. The V call is TRBV11-1, the J call TRBJ2-2; TRBD1 aligns across 8 bases. The CDR3 contains 18 residues. J gave up 7 bases and V 5 bases, and 18 bases lay outside the gene matches. The germline V gene encodes CDR1 SGHAT and CDR2 FQDESV (reference sequence). CDR3: CASSHPTGPGTGHGELFF. In DNA, the CDR3 is TGTGCCAGCAGCCACCCAACTGGGCCAGGGACAGGCCACGGGGAGCTGTTTTTT.

This clonotype was seen more than once but under ten times. The chain recombines TRBV7-2 with TRBJ2-1, with D possibly TRBD2 on 5 matching bases. CDR1 and CDR2 from the germline V gene are SGHTA and FQGNSA. The CDR3 runs to 13 residues. V dropped 7 bases and J dropped 6 bases, with 13 bases sitting between them. The CDR3 sequence is CASTSQRGNEQFF. The CDR3, as DNA: TGTGCCAGCACCTCTCAACGGGGCAATGAGCAGTTCTTC.

This clonotype was seen repeatedly, ten times or more. The chain is built from TRBV12-3 or TRBV12-4 and TRBJ2-3; tentatively, D is TRBD1 or TRBD2 (6 bases each). Between the trimmed V and J ends, which lost 4 bases and 2 bases, there was a span of 13 bases. CDR3 size: 15 residues. The CDR3 is CASSSGAGTTDTQYF. As DNA, the CDR3 is TGTGCCAGCAGTTCAGGGGCGGGAACCACAGATACGCAGTATTTT.

Ten or more counts support this clonotype. The chain is built from TRBV7-2 and TRBJ2-1; 10 bases line up with TRBD2. CDR3 length: 15 amino acids. Germline V gives CDR1 SGHTA, CDR2 FQGNSA. V was pared by 3 bases and J by 8 bases, with 7 bases of the junction left unmatched. The chain's CDR3 is CASSFDGTSVYEQFF. CDR3 sequence (DNA): TGTGCCAGCAGCTTCGACGGGACTAGCGTATATGAGCAGTTCTTC.

This clonotype has ten or more counts. This chain joins TRBV20-1 and TRBJ2-7; D unclear. Trimming stripped 5 bases from V and 0 bases from J, with 11 bases between. Per the germline V gene, CDR1 is DFQATT and CDR2 is SNEGSKA (reference sequence). There are 13 residues in the CDR3. CDR3 loop: CSAPRVASYEQYF. CDR3 sequence (DNA): TGCAGTGCTCCTAGGGTTGCCTCCTACGAGCAGTACTTC.

Points on this clonotype: Given a much more abundant clone one base away, this may be a read error. V gene TRBV10-2 combines with J gene TRBJ2-3; D ambiguous. V lost 2 bases and J 6 bases, leaving 9 bases between the germline ends. The CDR3 spans 13 residues. Germline loops: CDR1 WSHSY, CDR2 SAAADI. The CDR3 loop is CASSEDKVDTQYF. Written as DNA, the CDR3 is TGCGCCAGCAGTGAGGACAAAGTGGATACGCAGTATTTT.

This sequence joins TRBV7-9 and TRBJ1-4; unclear D gene. The length of the CDR3 is 14 residues. With 0 bases removed from V and 4 bases from J, the gap between germline ends came to 6 bases. Per the germline V gene, CDR1 is SEHNR and CDR2 is FQNEAQ (reference sequence). The CDR3, as DNA: TGTGCCAGCAGCTTAGCGGGTCTTAATGAAAAACTGTTTTTT. It codes for CASSLAGLNEKLFF.

This clonotype was recorded at least ten times. V gene TRBV20-1 combines with J gene TRBJ1-2; D is ambiguous. In germline, CDR1 is DFQATT, CDR2 SNEGSKA (reference sequence). CDR3 length: 13 amino acids. Trimming took 2 bases from V and 0 from J, leaving 7 bases between them. The CDR3 DNA follows: TGCAGTGCTAGAAGAGCAGCTAACTATGGCTACACCTTC. It specifies CSARRAANYGYTF.

The sample holds many counts of this clonotype. The chain employs TRBV4-2 and TRBJ2-5; 8 bases match TRBD1. J gave up 1 base and V 2 bases, and 3 bases lay outside the gene matches. Germline assignment: CDR1 LGHNA and CDR2 YNFKEQ. The length of the CDR3 is 15 residues. CDR3 loop: CASSQQGAGQETQYF. The CDR3 coding sequence is TGTGCCAGCAGCCAACAGGGGGCCGGCCAAGAGACCCAGTACTTC.

This clonotype was seen many times. V and J are TRBV20-1 and TRBJ1-1; D remains ambiguous. CDR3 size: 11 residues. Germline lookup yields CDR1 DFQATT and CDR2 SNEGSKA (reference sequence). Deletions cut 4 bases from V and 1 base from J, with 4 bases between. The CDR3 here is CSANRNTEAFF. DNA for the CDR3: TGCAGTGCTAACAGGAACACTGAAGCTTTCTTT.

The sample holds a few counts of this clonotype. This rearrangement joins TRBV7-9 to TRBJ2-3; tentative D call: TRBD2 (5 bases). Germline V CDR1 and CDR2: SEHNR, FQNEAQ (reference sequence). The CDR3 extends over 14 amino acids. The V and J ends lost 5 bases and 8 bases respectively, with 17 bases between them. The CDR3 protein is CASSTGLAVGTQYF. The DNA for the CDR3 is TGTGCCAGCAGCACTGGACTCGCAGTCGGTACGCAGTATTTT. The whole variable domain, filled in from reference TRBV7-9 and TRBJ2-3, reads DTGVSQNPRHKITKRGQNVTFRCDPISEHNRLYWYRQTLGQGPEFLTYFQNEAQLEKSRLLSDRFSAERPKGSFSTLEIQRTEQGDSAMYLCASSTGLAVGTQYFGPGTRLTVL.

This clonotype was seen many times. V gene TRBV3-1 combines with J gene TRBJ1-1, with D unresolved. The V gene lost 4 bases and the J gene lost 7 bases, with 10 bases spanning the gap. Germline CDR1 is LGHDT and CDR2 is YNNKEL (reference sequence). There are 12 residues in the CDR3. Here the CDR3 DNA reads TGTGCCAGCAGCCTTCGGGAGGGTGAAGCTTTCTTT. It encodes CASSLREGEAFF.

This clonotype was counted ten times or more. The chain combines TRBV18 with TRBJ2-7, with D unclear. The CDR3 contains 16 residues. V lost 6 bases to trimming and J lost 3 bases, with 21 bases between them. Germline CDR1 reads KGHSH; CDR2 reads LQKENI. CDR3 bases: TGTGCCAGCTCCCGAACCCCGGGCCGGAAAAACTACGAGCAGTACTTC. Translating it yields CASSRTPGRKNYEQYF.

This clonotype appeared many times. The chain has TRBV28 and TRBJ2-7; D tentatively fits TRBD1 or TRBD2 (5 bases each). V was shortened by 5 bases and J by 4 bases, with 12 bases between the two germline ends. CDR3 length: 13 amino acids. Germline V gene lookup returns CDR1 MDHEN and CDR2 SYDVKM. The CDR3 protein is CASSPGRLYEQYF. DNA of the CDR3: TGTGCCAGCAGTCCGGGACGCTTATACGAGCAGTACTTC.

As regards this clonotype: This may arise from a read error, as a much more abundant clone is one base away. The chain carries TRBV20-1 and TRBJ1-1; perhaps TRBD1 as D (6 bases). Per germline, CDR1 DFQATT and CDR2 SNEGSKA (reference sequence). The CDR3 has 11 residues. CDR3 in DNA: TGCAGTGCTAACAGGGATGCTGAAGCTATCTTT. This gives the protein CSANRDAEAIF.

This clonotype was recorded at least ten times. The chain employs TRBV28 and TRBJ2-3, with 8 nucleotides matching TRBD1. The CDR3 has 15 residues. With 5 bases clipped from V and 6 bases from J, the junction kept 10 bases outside the gene matches. Germline V gives CDR1 MDHEN, CDR2 SYDVKM. The CDR3 DNA is TGTGCCAGCAGTGGGCGGACAGGGCCGATCGATACGCAGTATTTT. Its protein product is CASSGRTGPIDTQYF.

This clonotype was counted a few times. V usage is TRBV4-1 and J usage is TRBJ1-2; D is ambiguous. Trimming stripped 0 bases from V and 5 bases from J, with 13 bases between. The germline CDR1 and CDR2 sequences are MGHRA and YSYEKL. The CDR3 runs to 15 residues. This CDR3 is CASSQDRSRGYGYTF. DNA of the CDR3: TGCGCCAGCAGCCAAGATCGCTCGAGAGGGTATGGCTACACCTTC.

In its sample, this clonotype was seen many times. The chain links TRBV5-1 to TRBJ2-5; D uncertain. This CDR3 contains 14 residues. V dropped 0 bases and J dropped 2 bases, with 8 bases sitting between them. The V gene's germline CDR1 is SGHRS and CDR2 YFSETQ. CDR3 DNA sequence: TGCGCCAGCAGCTTGGCCCACGCACAAGAGACCCAGTACTTC. Translated, it gives CASSLAHAQETQYF.

This clonotype has at least ten counts. This sequence joins TRBV7-6 and TRBJ2-7; 8 positions match TRBD1. Germline V lookup: CDR1 SGHVS, CDR2 FNYEAQ. The CDR3 covers 15 residues. The ends lost 6 bases at V and 4 bases at J; junction bases unmatched: 11. CDR3 bases: TGTGCCAGCAGTTCGCCCCAGGGGGCGACGTACGAGCAGTACTTC. It codes for CASSSPQGATYEQYF. Full variable domain (remainder filled in from reference TRBV7-6 and TRBJ2-7): GAGVSQSPRYKVTKRGQDVALRCDPISGHVSLYWYRQALGQGPEFLTYFNYEAQQDKSGLPNDRFSAERPEGSISTLTIQRTEQRDSAMYRCASSSPQGATYEQYFGPGTRLTVT.

At least ten counts were recorded for this clonotype. This chain joins TRBV6-2 or TRBV6-3 and TRBJ1-1; D might be TRBD1 (5 bases). The V end was cut by 6 bases, the J end by 4 bases, with 6 bases between. CDR3 length: 11 residues. Germline V lookup: CDR1 MNHEY, CDR2 SVGEGT. CDR3 protein: CASSGGTEAFF. The CDR3 nucleotides read TGTGCCAGCAGCGGGGGCACTGAAGCTTTCTTT.

This clonotype was picked up many times. The chain combines TRBV5-8 with TRBJ1-5; possibly TRBD1 for D (5 bases). This CDR3 has 17 residues. Germline lookup yields CDR1 SGHTS and CDR2 YDEGEE. Trimming shortened V by 0 bases and J by 7 bases, and 20 bases separated the two germline ends. CDR3: CASSLGGRGESRQPQHF. In DNA form, the CDR3 reads TGTGCCAGCAGCTTGGGGGGTCGAGGGGAATCCCGGCAGCCCCAGCATTTT.

This clonotype was picked up many times. The V and J genes are TRBV7-8 and TRBJ1-2; no definite D call. Trimming shortened V by 2 bases and J by 8 bases, and 9 bases separated the two germline ends. Germline CDR1 SGHVS, CDR2 FQNEAQ. The CDR3 is 12 residues long. In nucleotides, the CDR3 is TGTGCCAGCAGCTTACAGAGCGGGGGCTACACCTTC. Translated: CASSLQSGGYTF.

This clonotype was detected ten times or more. This sequence joins TRBV9 and TRBJ2-7, with 8 bases lining up with TRBD1. Trimming at V came to 4 bases and at J to 6 bases, leaving 3 bases not matched to a gene. The CDR3 is 12 amino acids. Germline CDR1 reads SGDLS; CDR2 reads YYNGEE. The CDR3 region has the DNA TGTGCCAGCAGCTCAGGGGGCCGCGAGCAGTACTTC. Translation: CASSSGGREQYF.

This clonotype was counted at least ten times. The chain carries TRBV28 and TRBJ1-2; D call uncertain. The V gene lost 8 bases and the J gene lost 4 bases, with 14 bases spanning the gap. CDR3 length equals 13 residues. CDR1 MDHEN and CDR2 SYDVKM come from the germline V gene. CDR3 loop: CASRGGRIYGYTF. In DNA, the CDR3 is TGTGCCAGCCGGGGAGGGAGAATCTATGGCTACACCTTC.

The chain has TRBV4-3 and TRBJ2-1; weak D call: TRBD2 (6 bases). Per germline, CDR1 LGHNA and CDR2 YSLEER. V gave up 1 base and J gave up 9 bases, with 16 bases separating them. CDR3 length equals 15 residues. CDR3 bases: TGCGCCAGCAGCCAAGCCCCGATCGGAGGGAGTGAGCAGTTCTTC. Its translation: CASSQAPIGGSEQFF.

A single count supports this clonotype. The conserved closing phenylalanine or tryptophan is absent in this CDR3, likely reflecting a read error. The chain links TRBV28 to TRBJ2-5; D is unresolved. The CDR3 contains 12 residues. V lost 5 bases and J 5 bases, leaving 9 bases between the germline ends. Germline V gives CDR1 MDHEN, CDR2 SYDVKM. The CDR3 coding sequence is TGTGCCAGCAGTCCTCCGCGGGAGACCCAGTACCTC. Amino acid sequence: CASSPPRETQYL.

Many counts were recorded for this clonotype. The rearrangement joins TRBV4-3 to TRBJ2-1, with 9 bases lining up with TRBD1. The ends lost 4 bases at V and 7 bases at J; junction bases unmatched: 8. The germline V gene encodes CDR1 LGHNA and CDR2 YSLEER. CDR3 length: 15 amino acids. CDR3: CASSPRQGVRNEQFF. The CDR3 nucleotides are TGCGCCAGCAGCCCCAGACAGGGGGTTAGGAATGAGCAGTTCTTC.

This clonotype has at least ten counts. The rearrangement links TRBV20-1 to TRBJ1-5, with a tentative D call TRBD1 (6 bases). V was trimmed by 4 bases and J by 6 bases, leaving 19 bases between them. Germline V lookup: CDR1 DFQATT, CDR2 SNEGSKA (reference sequence). The CDR3 is 15 amino acids. CDR3 sequence (DNA): TGCAGTGCTAAACCCTGGGGGGCCTGGGGTCAGCCCCAGCATTTT. Residues: CSAKPWGAWGQPQHF.

In this sample, this clonotype turned up many times. The rearrangement uses TRBV20-1 and TRBJ2-1; D remains unclear. Germline CDR1 is DFQATT and CDR2 is SNEGSKA (reference sequence). Trimming stripped 6 bases from V and 0 bases from J, with 9 bases between. This CDR3 spans 13 amino acids. CDR3 sequence reads: CSATMNSYNEQFF. The DNA for the CDR3 is TGCAGTGCAACTATGAACTCCTACAATGAGCAGTTCTTC.

This clonotype was counted ten times or more. V is TRBV6-2 or TRBV6-3 and J is TRBJ1-4; D call uncertain. CDR1 and CDR2 from the germline V gene are MNHEY and SVGEGT. V was clipped by 6 bases and J by 4 bases, with 15 bases between them. This CDR3 is 15 amino acids long. The DNA for the CDR3 is TGTGCCAGCAGCCCCTGGGTCAGGCGTAATGAAAAACTGTTTTTT. Translated, it gives CASSPWVRRNEKLFF.